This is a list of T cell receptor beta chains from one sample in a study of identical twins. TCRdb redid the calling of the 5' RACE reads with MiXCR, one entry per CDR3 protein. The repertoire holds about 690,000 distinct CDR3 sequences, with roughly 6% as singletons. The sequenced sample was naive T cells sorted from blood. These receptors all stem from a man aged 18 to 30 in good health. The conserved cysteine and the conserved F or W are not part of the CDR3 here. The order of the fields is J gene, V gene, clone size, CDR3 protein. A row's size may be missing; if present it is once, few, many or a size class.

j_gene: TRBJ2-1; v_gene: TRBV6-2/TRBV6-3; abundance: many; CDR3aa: ASSSLGGSLYNEQF
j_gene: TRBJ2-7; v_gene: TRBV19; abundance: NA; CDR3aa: ASSPAQGYEQY
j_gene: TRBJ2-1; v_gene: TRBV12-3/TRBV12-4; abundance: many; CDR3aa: ASSRVPSGSDEQF
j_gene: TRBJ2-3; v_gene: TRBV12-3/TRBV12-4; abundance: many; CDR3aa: ASSDSSGGTDTQY
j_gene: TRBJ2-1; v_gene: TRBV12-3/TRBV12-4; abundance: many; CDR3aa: ASSSRDRGYNEQF
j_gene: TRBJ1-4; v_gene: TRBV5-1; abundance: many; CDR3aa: ASKIATNEKLF
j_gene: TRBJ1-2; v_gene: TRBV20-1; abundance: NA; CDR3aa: SARPRTGALGDGYT
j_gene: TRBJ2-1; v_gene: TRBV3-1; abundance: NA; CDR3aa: ASSRDIYNEQF
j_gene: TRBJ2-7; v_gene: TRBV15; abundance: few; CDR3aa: ATSGSGRVNEQY
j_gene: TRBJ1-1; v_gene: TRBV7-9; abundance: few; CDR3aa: ASSKFPGQGAEAF
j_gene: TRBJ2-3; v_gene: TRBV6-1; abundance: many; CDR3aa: ASSPGLAGRTQY
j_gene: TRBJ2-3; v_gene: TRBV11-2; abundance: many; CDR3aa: ASSFEGLPTDTQY
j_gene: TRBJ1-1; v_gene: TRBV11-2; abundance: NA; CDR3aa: ASSSVWATEAF
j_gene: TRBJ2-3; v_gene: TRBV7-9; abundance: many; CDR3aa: ASSPGAPTDTQY
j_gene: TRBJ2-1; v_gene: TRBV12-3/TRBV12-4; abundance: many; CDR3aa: ASTGPTYNEQF
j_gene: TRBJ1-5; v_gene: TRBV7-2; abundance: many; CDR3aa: ASSTRQGNQPQH
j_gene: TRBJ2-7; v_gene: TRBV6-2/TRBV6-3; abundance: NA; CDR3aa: ASILTRGPYEQY
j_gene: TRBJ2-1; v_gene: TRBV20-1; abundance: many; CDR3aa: SVRDSGGKDEQF
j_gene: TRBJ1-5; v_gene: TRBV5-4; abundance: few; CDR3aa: ASSLRIFGTGGGLSNQPQH
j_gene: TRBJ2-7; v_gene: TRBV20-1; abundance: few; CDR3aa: SARDPGQAQGVEQY
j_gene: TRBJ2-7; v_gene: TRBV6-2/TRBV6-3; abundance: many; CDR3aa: ASTSGRSEQY
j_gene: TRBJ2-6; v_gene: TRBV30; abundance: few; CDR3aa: AWRRGVLHPGANVLT
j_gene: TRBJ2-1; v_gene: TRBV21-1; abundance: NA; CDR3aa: ASSKGPGLALDKF
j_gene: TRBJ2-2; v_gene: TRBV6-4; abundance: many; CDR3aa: ASSAPGTGELF
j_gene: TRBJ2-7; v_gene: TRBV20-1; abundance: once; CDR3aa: SARGLGVYEQY
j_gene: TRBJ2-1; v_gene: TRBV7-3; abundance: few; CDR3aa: ASSLSGGRGANNEQF
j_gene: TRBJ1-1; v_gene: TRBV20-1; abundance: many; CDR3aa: SARSWSTGTGNTEAF
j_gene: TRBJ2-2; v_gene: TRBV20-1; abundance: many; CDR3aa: SARSGAGAGELF
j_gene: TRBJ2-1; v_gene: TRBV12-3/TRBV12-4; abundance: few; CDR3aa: ASSFESTNEQF
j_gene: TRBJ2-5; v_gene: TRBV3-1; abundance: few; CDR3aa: ASSQDPAGARYQETQY
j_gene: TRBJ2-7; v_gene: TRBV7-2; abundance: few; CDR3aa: ASSLSTPYEQY
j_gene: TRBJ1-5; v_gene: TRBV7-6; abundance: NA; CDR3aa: ASSKHPPDSRYSNQPQH
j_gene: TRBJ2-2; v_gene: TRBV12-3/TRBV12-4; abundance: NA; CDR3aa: ASRSGGAGARTGELF
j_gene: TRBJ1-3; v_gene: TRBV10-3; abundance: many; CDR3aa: AITENRDHSGNTIY
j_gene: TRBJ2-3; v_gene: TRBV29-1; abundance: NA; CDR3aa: SVSNRRHLAGDGDTQY
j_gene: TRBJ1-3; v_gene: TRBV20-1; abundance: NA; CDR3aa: SMGLPGNTIY
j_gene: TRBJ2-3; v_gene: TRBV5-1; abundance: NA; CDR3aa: ASSLDLGSDTQY
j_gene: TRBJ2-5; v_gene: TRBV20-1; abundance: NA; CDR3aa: SANTFRYQETQY
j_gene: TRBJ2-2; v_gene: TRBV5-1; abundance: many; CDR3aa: ASSLAPTSPGELF
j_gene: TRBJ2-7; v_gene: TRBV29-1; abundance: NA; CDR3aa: SVGDSGSSYEQY
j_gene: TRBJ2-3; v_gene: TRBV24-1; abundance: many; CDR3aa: ATSDTTGTEATDTQY
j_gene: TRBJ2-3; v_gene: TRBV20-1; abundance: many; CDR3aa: SASRQGTTDTQY
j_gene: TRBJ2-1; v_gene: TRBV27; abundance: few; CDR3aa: ASSLSLAGVLGEQF